The 19 T cell receptor beta chains below come from one sample, sequenced in a study of T cells in Graves' hyperthyroidism and ophthalmopathy. There were TCR beta CDR3 regions amplified from RNA transcripts. During a first-round RT-PCR of the TCR CDR3, the HTBI primer set was used. TCRdb used MiXCR to reprocess the multiplex PCR reads, holding one entry per CDR3 protein. The sample holds approximately 370,000 distinct CDR3 sequences, roughly 17% seen once. Sequenced input: blood. The source of these receptors is a woman in her 30s with Graves' hyperthyroidism that later progressed to Graves' ophthalmopathy.

The J gene is TRBJ1-4, the V gene TRBV20-1; D is unresolved. The CDR3 is 13 amino acids. V lost 2 bases to trimming and J lost 7 bases, with 11 bases between them. Germline-derived CDR1 and CDR2 are DFQATT and SNEGSKA (reference sequence). The CDR3 bases are TGCAGTGCTAGAACTCCCAATAGTGAAAAACTGTTTTTT. Amino acids: CSARTPNSEKLFF.

The CDR3 is CSVEYAGVQETQYF. DNA for the CDR3: TGCAGCGTTGAATACGCGGGGGTCCAAGAGACCCAGTACTTC. The V gene is TRBV29-1, the J gene TRBJ2-5, with 7 bases that match TRBD2. Trimming removed 2 bases from V and 1 base from J; junction bases left unmatched: 4. The CDR3 is 14 amino acids. CDR1 SQVTM and CDR2 ANQGSEA come from the germline V gene.

This clonotype was picked up many times. The CDR3 region has the DNA TGTGCCAGCAGCGGGACGTCAAACTACGAGCAGTACTTC. This encodes CASSGTSNYEQYF. The chain has TRBV7-8 and TRBJ2-7; either TRBD1 or TRBD2 may fit D (5 bases each). V dropped 5 bases and J dropped 3 bases, with 11 bases sitting between them. The CDR3 runs 13 residues. The germline V gene has CDR1 SGHVS and CDR2 FQNEAQ.

This clonotype was seen a few times. V is TRBV19 and J is TRBJ2-3; 9 bases map to TRBD2. Germline V lookup: CDR1 LNHDA, CDR2 SQIVND (reference sequence). V shed 5 bases, J shed 6 bases, and the junction held 9 bases outside the gene matches. This CDR3 is built from 15 residues. Written as DNA, the CDR3 is TGTGCCAGTAGTGCCGAGCGGGGGGCGGGGGATACGCAGTATTTT. The encoded protein is CASSAERGAGDTQYF.

There are many counts of this clonotype. This chain links TRBV2 with TRBJ1-5, with no clear D. Deletions cut 2 bases from V and 4 bases from J, with 12 bases between. The germline V gene encodes CDR1 SNHLY and CDR2 FYNNEI. The CDR3 has 15 residues. The DNA of the CDR3 is TGTGCCAGCAGTGAAACTGAAGGGTTTAATCAGCCCCAGCATTTT. This sequence encodes CASSETEGFNQPQHF.

In this sample, this clonotype turned up a few times. This chain links TRBV2 with TRBJ2-2; 8 bases match TRBD2. Germline V gene lookup returns CDR1 SNHLY and CDR2 FYNNEI. This CDR3 comprises 19 residues. Trimming removed 1 base from V and 0 bases from J; junction bases left unmatched: 10. The DNA for the CDR3 is TGTGCCAGCAGTGAAGTGGGGGAAGCGGGAGTGCCGAACACCGGGGAGCTGTTTTTT. It encodes CASSEVGEAGVPNTGELFF.

This clonotype was seen repeatedly, ten times or more. V is TRBV29-1 and J is TRBJ1-2; 9 nucleotides align to TRBD1. This CDR3 comprises 14 residues. V shed 4 bases and J 5 bases; nucleotides not matched to a gene: 8. Looked up from germline, CDR1 is SQVTM and CDR2 is ANQGSEA. CDR3 in amino acids: CSVAGGTGIYGYTF. The CDR3 nucleotides read TGCAGCGTTGCGGGGGGGACAGGGATTTATGGCTACACCTTC. Using reference TRBV29-1 and TRBJ1-2 for the parts outside the CDR3, the full variable domain is SAVISQKPSRDICQRGTSLTIQCQVDSQVTMMFWYRQQPGQSLTLIATANQGSEATYESGFVIDKFPISRPNLTFSTLTVSNMSPEDSSIYLCSVAGGTGIYGYTFGSGTRLTVV.

This clonotype was counted only a few times. The chain employs TRBV28 and TRBJ2-3, with TRBD2 matching 8 bases. This CDR3 is 14 amino acids long. J was trimmed by 5 bases and V by 5 bases; bases with no gene match: 6. Germline CDR1 is MDHEN and CDR2 is SYDVKM. This chain's CDR3 is CASSTAGVGDTQYF. The CDR3 region has the DNA TGTGCCAGCAGTACAGCGGGAGTGGGAGATACGCAGTATTTT.

In its sample, this clonotype was seen many times. The V gene is TRBV28, the J gene TRBJ1-1, with TRBD1 matching over 7 bases. The CDR3 is made up of 15 amino acids. CDR1 and CDR2 from the germline V gene are MDHEN and SYDVKM. V lost 4 bases and J lost 5; bases outside the gene matches: 10. CDR3 region: CASSSTPGQTTEAFF. DNA for the CDR3: TGTGCCAGCAGTTCGACACCGGGACAGACAACTGAAGCTTTCTTT.

The chain couples TRBV12-3 or TRBV12-4 to TRBJ1-1, with D tentatively TRBD1 (5 bases). V was shortened by 5 bases and J by 4 bases, with 11 bases between the two germline ends. The CDR3 runs 13 residues. CDR3 region: CASSLGHRTEAFF. The CDR3 region has the DNA TGTGCCAGCAGTCTCGGACATCGCACTGAAGCTTTCTTT.

This clonotype was counted at least ten times. The chain has TRBV7-9 and TRBJ1-4; 8 bases agree with TRBD1. Germline trimming cut 9 bases from V and 7 bases from J; bases unmatched to any gene: 4. Germline V gene data show CDR1 as SEHNR and CDR2 as FQNEAQ (reference sequence). The CDR3 is made up of 12 amino acids. The CDR3, as DNA: TGTGCCAGTCAGGGGGCGCGTGAAAAACTGTTTTTT. Protein product: CASQGAREKLFF.

This clonotype was recorded many times. This sequence joins TRBV10-2 and TRBJ2-7; 7 bases match TRBD1. The CDR3 contains 14 residues. CDR1 is WSHSY, CDR2 SAAADI, per germline. V gave up 3 bases and J gave up 2 bases; unmatched junction bases: 4. The CDR3 loop is CASSDFGTAYEQYF. The CDR3 DNA reads as TGCGCCAGCAGTGATTTTGGGACAGCCTACGAGCAGTACTTC.

At least ten counts were recorded for this clonotype. The chain is built from TRBV4-1 and TRBJ1-2; maybe TRBD1 (5 bases). Germline-derived CDR1 and CDR2 are MGHRA and YSYEKL. This CDR3 region has 15 residues. Trimming shortened V by 3 bases and J by 0 bases, and 11 bases separated the two germline ends. CDR3 amino acids: CASSQETVANYGYTF. The CDR3 bases are TGCGCCAGCAGCCAGGAGACAGTGGCTAACTATGGCTACACCTTC.

This clonotype appeared many times. The CDR3 protein is CASSFGGLLPEAFF. In DNA form, the CDR3 reads TGTGCCAGCAGTTTCGGTGGCCTGTTACCTGAAGCTTTCTTT. The V call is TRBV27, the J call TRBJ1-1; D unclear. The ends were cut back, 3 bases at V and 6 bases at J, with 14 bases in the middle. CDR1 is MNHEY, CDR2 SMNVEV, per germline (reference sequence). There are 14 residues in the CDR3.

On this clonotype itself: A single base separates this from a much larger clone, so it may be a read error. The chain employs TRBV20-1 and TRBJ2-1, with TRBD2 identical over 7 bases. This CDR3 is 14 amino acids long. CDR1 and CDR2 from the germline V gene are DFQATT and SNEGSKA (reference sequence). CDR3 sequence: CSAPEGGPYNEHFF. For the CDR3, the DNA is TGCAGTGCACCCGAGGGAGGGCCGTACAATGAGCATTTCTTC.

This clonotype occurred many times. V is TRBV7-2 and J is TRBJ1-2, with D possibly being TRBD1 (6 bases). V lost 1 base and J lost 0, with 12 bases in between. This CDR3 is 16 amino acids long. Germline V lookup: CDR1 SGHTA, CDR2 FQGNSA. Here the CDR3 DNA reads TGTGCCAGCAGCTTAGGTCCAGGGGTATCTAACTATGGCTACACCTTC. Translation gives CASSLGPGVSNYGYTF.

This clonotype was seen repeatedly, ten times or more. One junction end does not reproduce the germline sequence, and a read error may be involved. The gene calls are TRBV27 and TRBJ1-6, with unresolved D. CDR1 and CDR2 (germline): MNHEY, SMNVEV (reference sequence). The CDR3 runs 12 residues. The CDR3 region is CASSERNGRVNF. The DNA of the CDR3 is TGTGCCAGCAGTGAGAGGAATGGCCGGGTCAACTTT.

This clonotype was counted only a few times. The chain joins TRBV7-9 to TRBJ2-1; unclear D gene. The CDR3 sequence is 14 residues long. In germline, CDR1 is SEHNR, CDR2 FQNEAQ (reference sequence). V was trimmed by 5 bases and J by 1 base, leaving 9 bases between them. The CDR3 region has the DNA TGTGCCAGCAGCCCTCCGGGTTCCTACAATGAGCAGTTCTTC. Translated, it gives CASSPPGSYNEQFF.

This clonotype was counted many times. The chain recombines TRBV7-9 with TRBJ2-1, with D perhaps TRBD2 (5 bases). The CDR3 has 16 residues. The germline V gene encodes CDR1 SEHNR and CDR2 FQNEAQ (reference sequence). The V end lost 4 bases, the J end lost 4 bases, and 17 bases lay between the germline ends. The CDR3 here is CASSWLGQRNYNEQFF. CDR3 nucleotides: TGTGCCAGCAGCTGGCTTGGGCAGCGGAATTACAATGAGCAGTTCTTC.